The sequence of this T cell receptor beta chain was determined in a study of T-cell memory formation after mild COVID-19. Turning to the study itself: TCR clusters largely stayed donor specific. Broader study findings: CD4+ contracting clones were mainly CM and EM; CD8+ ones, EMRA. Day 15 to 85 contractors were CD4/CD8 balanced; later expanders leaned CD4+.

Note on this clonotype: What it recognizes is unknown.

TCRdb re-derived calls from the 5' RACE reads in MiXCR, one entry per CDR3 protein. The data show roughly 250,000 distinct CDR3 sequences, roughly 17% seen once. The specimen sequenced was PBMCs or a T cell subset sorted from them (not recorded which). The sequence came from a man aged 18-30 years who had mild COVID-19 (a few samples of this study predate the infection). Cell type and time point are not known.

CDR3 in amino acids: CASSQYTGMRQPQHF. CDR3 coding DNA: TGTGCCAGCAGCCAGTACACAGGGATGCGTCAGCCCCAGCATTTT. The chain employs TRBV6-2 or TRBV6-3 and TRBJ1-5, with D perhaps TRBD1 (6 bases). Deletions cut 6 bases from V and 6 bases from J, with 18 bases between. This CDR3 region has 15 residues. In germline, CDR1 is MNHEY, CDR2 SVGEGT.